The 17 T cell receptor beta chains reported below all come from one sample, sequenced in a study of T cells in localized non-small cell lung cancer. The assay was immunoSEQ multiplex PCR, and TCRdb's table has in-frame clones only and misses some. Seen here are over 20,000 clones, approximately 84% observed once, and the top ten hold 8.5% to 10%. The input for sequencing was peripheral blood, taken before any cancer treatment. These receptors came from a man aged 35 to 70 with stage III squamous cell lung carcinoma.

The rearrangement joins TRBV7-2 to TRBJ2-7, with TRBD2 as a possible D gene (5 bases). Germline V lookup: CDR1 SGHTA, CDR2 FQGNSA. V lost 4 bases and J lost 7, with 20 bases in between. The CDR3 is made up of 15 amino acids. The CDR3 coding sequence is TGTGCCAGCAGCTGGAACCGGGATACCTTCAGAGAGCAGTACTTC. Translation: CASSWNRDTFREQYF. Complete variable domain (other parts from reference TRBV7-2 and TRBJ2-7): GAGVSQSPSNKVTEKGKDVELRCDPISGHTALYWYRQSLGQGLEFLIYFQGNSAPDKSGLPSDRFSAERTGGSVSTLTIQRTQQEDSAVYLCASSWNRDTFREQYFGPGTRLTVT.

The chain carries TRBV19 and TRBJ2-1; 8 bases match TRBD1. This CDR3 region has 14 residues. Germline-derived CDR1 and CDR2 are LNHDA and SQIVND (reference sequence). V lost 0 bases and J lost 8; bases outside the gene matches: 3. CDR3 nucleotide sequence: TGTGCCAGTAGTATAGACAGGGGGCAAGATGAGCAGTTCTTC. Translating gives CASSIDRGQDEQFF.

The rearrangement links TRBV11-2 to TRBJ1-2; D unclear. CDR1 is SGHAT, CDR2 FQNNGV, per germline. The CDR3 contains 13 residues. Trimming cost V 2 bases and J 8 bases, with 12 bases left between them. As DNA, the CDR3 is TGTGCCAGCAGCTTATCAGATCTCTGGGGCTACACCTTC. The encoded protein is CASSLSDLWGYTF.

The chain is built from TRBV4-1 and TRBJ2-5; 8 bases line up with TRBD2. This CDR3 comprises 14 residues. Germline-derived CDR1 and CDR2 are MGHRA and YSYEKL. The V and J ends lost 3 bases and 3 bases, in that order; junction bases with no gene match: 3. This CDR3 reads CASSQKLAEETQYF. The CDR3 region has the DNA TGCGCCAGCAGCCAGAAACTAGCGGAAGAGACCCAGTACTTC.

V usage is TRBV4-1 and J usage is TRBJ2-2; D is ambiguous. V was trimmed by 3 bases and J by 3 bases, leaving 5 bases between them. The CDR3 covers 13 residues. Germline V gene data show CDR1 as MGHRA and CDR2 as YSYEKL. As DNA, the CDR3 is TGCGCCAGCAGCCACGGATACACCGGGGAGCTGTTTTTT. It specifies CASSHGYTGELFF.

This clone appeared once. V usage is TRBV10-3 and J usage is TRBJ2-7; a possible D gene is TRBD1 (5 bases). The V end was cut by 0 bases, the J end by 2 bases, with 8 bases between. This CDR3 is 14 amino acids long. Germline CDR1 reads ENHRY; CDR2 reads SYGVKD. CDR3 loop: CAISESRGAYEQYF. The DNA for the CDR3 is TGTGCCATCAGTGAGTCTAGGGGCGCCTACGAGCAGTACTTC.

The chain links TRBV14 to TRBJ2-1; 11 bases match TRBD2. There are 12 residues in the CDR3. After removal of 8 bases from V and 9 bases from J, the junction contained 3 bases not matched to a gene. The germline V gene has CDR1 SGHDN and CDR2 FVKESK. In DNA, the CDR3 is TGTGCCAGCCCGGGACTAGCGGTTGAGCAGTTCTTC. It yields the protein CASPGLAVEQFF.

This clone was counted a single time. The CDR3 DNA sequence: TGCGCCAGCAGCCCTCTAGCGGGAGGGGACAATGAGCAGTTCTTC. Protein product: CASSPLAGGDNEQFF. The chain has TRBV5-1 and TRBJ2-1; 12 nucleotides align to TRBD2. Per the germline V gene, CDR1 is SGHRS and CDR2 is YFSETQ. Losses at the gene ends were 4 bases for V and 5 bases for J; bases not matched to a gene: 4. The CDR3 runs to 15 residues.

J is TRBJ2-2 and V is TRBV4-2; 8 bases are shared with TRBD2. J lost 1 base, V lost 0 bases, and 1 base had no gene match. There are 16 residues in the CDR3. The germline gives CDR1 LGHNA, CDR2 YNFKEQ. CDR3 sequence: CASSQEGTRNTGELFF. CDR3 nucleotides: TGTGCCAGCAGCCAAGAGGGGACTAGGAACACCGGGGAGCTGTTTTTT.

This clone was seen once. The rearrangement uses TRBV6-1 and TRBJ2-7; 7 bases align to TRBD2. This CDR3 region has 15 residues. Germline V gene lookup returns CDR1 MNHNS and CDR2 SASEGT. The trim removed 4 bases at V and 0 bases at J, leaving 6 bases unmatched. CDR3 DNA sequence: TGTGCCAGCAGTGGCGGAGGGGACTACTCCTACGAGCAGTACGTC. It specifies CASSGGGDYSYEQYV.

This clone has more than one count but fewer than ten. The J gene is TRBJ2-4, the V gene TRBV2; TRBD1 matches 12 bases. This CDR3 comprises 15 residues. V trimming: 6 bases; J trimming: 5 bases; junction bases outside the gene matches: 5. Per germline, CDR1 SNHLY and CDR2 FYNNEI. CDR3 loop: CASRGQGAVENIQYF. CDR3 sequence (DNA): TGTGCCAGCAGGGGACAGGGGGCGGTAGAAAACATTCAGTACTTC.

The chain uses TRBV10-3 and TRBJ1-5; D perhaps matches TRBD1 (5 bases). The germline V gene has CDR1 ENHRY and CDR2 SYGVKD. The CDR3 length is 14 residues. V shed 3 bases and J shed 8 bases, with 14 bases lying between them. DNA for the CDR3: TGTGCCATCAGTGAAACCGGGACGGGGAAGCCCCAGCATTTT. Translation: CAISETGTGKPQHF.

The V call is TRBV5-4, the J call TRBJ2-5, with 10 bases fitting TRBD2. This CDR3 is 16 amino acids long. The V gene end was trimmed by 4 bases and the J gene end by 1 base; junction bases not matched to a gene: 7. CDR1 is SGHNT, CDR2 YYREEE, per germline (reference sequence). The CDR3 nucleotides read TGTGCCAGCAGCGGGGCTAGCGGGGGCTTCCAAGAGACCCAGTACTTC. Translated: CASSGASGGFQETQYF.

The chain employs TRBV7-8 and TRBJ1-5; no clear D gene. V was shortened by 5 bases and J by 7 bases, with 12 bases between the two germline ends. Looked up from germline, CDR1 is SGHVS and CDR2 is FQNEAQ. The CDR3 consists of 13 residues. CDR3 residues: CASSTDPGQPQHF. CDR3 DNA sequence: TGTGCCAGCAGCACTGATCCGGGACAGCCCCAGCATTTT.

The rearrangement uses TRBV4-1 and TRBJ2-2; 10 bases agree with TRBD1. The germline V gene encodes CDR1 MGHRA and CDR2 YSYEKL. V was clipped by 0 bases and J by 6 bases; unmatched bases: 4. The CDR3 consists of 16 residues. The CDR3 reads CASSQDVGTGAGELFF. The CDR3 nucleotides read TGCGCCAGCAGCCAAGATGTGGGGACAGGGGCCGGGGAGCTGTTTTTT.

The CDR3 loop is CASGDPGTVEQYV. In DNA form, the CDR3 reads TGTGCCAGCGGCGACCCCGGGACTGTTGAGCAGTACGTC. V is TRBV7-8 and J is TRBJ2-7; TRBD2 might be the D (6 bases). This CDR3 spans 13 amino acids. Per the germline V gene, CDR1 is SGHVS and CDR2 is FQNEAQ. Trimming stripped 8 bases from V and 7 bases from J, with 18 bases between.

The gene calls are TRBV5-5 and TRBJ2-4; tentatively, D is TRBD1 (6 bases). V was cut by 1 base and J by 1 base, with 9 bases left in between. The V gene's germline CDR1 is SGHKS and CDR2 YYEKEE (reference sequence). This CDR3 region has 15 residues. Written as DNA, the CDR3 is TGTGCCAGCAGCTTGTGGGGGCCGGCCAAAAACATTCAGTACTTC. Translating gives CASSLWGPAKNIQYF.